What follows is one T cell receptor beta chain and its context. This sample is drawn from a study of control samples from healthy donors and cancer patients. The CDR3 contains 19 residues. CDR1 is SGHAT, CDR2 FQNNGV, per germline. With 0 bases clipped from V and 5 bases from J, the junction kept 13 bases outside the gene matches. Sequencing used immunoSEQ multiplex PCR; TCRdb keeps in-frame clones, though not all of them. The sample records about 89,000 clones, 85% being singletons. This clonotype was obtained from a woman in her forties in good health. The specimen sequenced was blood. This chain joins TRBV11-2 and TRBJ2-5; 12 bases agree with TRBD2. CDR3 residues: CASSLDTSGGRDSLETQYF. As DNA, the CDR3 is TGTGCCAGCAGCTTAGATACTAGCGGGGGGCGTGATTCTTTGGAGACCCAGTACTTC. The entire variable domain, with the rest obtained from reference TRBV11-2 and TRBJ2-5, is as follows: EAGVAQSPRYKIIEKRQSVAFWCNPISGHATLYWYQQILGQGPKLLIQFQNNGVVDDSQLPKDRFSAERLKGVDSTLKIQPAKLEDSAVYLCASSLDTSGGRDSLETQYFGPGTRLLVL.